In this sample, the clone carrying this T cell receptor (beta chain) turned up many times. What it recognizes is unknown. The sample belongs to a study of spatial heterogeneity in lung cancer. The study, taken as a whole, reports: There were more appearances of ubiquitous expanded tumor TCRs in blood at resection than at follow-up.

Sample time point: sample taken at primary tumor resection. Sequencing covered unsorted whole RNA taken from tumor, nontumor lung or frozen PBMC. Donation came from 70 or so patients with untreated early-stage non-small cell lung cancer. One entry per CDR3 protein results from TCRdb running MiXCR on the 5' RACE reads. The sample yields 15,000 to 20,000 distinct CDR3 sequences, roughly a fifth seen once. This CDR3 has 15 residues. The germline V gene encodes CDR1 MDHEN and CDR2 SYDVKM. V lost 2 bases to trimming and J lost 5 bases; unmatched junction nucleotides: 5. The specimen comprised PBMCs, sampled at surgery. The rearrangement joins TRBV28 to TRBJ2-4; 8 nucleotides align to TRBD1. This sequence originates from a female donor with early-stage non-small cell lung cancer. The CDR3 sequence: CASSLIGTGENIQYF. Written as DNA, the CDR3 is TGTGCCAGCAGTTTAATCGGGACAGGAGAAAACATTCAGTACTTC.